The present TCR beta chain was sequenced within a study of a mutant IDH1 vaccine in newly diagnosed glioma. Study information: Patients received vaccination from 4-6 weeks after radiotherapy alone, or with temozolomide cycles. Receipt of radiotherapy, temozolomide, or both preceded the study, and most received both. The treated group averaged approximately 42 years old and was about 62% male, approximately 38% female.

As to this clone: Its antigen is unknown.

Time point described: week 35, safety follow-up. Every vaccine dose comprised 300 ug of mutant IDH1 20-mer peptide plus topical imiquimod. TCRdb keeps only in-frame clones here, not all; method: immunoSEQ multiplex PCR. Of 43,000 or so clones in the sample, 85% to 95% were seen once. Between the trimmed V and J ends, which lost 3 bases and 4 bases, there was a span of 7 bases. Germline V gene lookup returns CDR1 KGHSH and CDR2 LQKENI. CDR3 length: 13 amino acids. The receptor was derived from a man between 50 and 59 years old with glioma. The chain combines TRBV18 with TRBJ2-1; D is unresolved. The material was PBMCs, obtained from a glioma patient whose treatment included an IDH1 peptide vaccine. The CDR3 region is CASSPPTYNEQFF. The CDR3 DNA reads as TGTGCCAGCTCACCTCCGACGTACAATGAGCAGTTCTTC.